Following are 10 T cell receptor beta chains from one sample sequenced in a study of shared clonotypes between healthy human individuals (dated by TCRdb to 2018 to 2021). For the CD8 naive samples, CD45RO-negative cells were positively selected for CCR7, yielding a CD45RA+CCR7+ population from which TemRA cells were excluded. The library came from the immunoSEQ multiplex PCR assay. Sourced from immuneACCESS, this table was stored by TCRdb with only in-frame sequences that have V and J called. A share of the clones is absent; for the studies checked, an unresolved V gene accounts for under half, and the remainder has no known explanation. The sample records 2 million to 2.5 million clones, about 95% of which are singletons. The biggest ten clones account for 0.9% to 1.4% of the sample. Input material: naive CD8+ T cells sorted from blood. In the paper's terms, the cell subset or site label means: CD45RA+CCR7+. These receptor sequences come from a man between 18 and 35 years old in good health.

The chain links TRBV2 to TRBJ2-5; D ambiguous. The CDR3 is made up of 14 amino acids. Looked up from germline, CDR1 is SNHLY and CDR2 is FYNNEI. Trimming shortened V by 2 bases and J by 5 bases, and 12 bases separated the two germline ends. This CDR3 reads CASSEIGSRETQYF. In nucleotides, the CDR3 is TGTGCCAGCAGTGAAATTGGATCACGGGAGACCCAGTACTTC.

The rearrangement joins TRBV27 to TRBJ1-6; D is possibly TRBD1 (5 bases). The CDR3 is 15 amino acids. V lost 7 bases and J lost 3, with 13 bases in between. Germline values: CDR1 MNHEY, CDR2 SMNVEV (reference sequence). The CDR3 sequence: CASNVMGGYNSPLHF. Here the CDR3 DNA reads TGTGCCAGCAACGTAATGGGGGGCTATAATTCACCCCTCCACTTT.

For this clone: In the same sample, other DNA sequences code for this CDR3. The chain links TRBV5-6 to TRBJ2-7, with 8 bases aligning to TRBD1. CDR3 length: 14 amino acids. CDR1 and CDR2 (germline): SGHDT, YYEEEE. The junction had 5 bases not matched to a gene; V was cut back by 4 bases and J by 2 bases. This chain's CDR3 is CASSPRQGPYEQYF. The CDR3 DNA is TGTGCCAGCAGCCCCCGACAGGGGCCCTACGAGCAGTACTTC.

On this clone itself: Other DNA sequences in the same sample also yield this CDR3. The CDR3 sequence is CASSVEGATDTQYF. The CDR3 nucleotides read TGTGCCAGCAGCGTAGAGGGGGCCACAGATACGCAGTATTTT. The J gene is TRBJ2-3, the V gene TRBV9; 7 nucleotides line up with TRBD1. The CDR3 extends over 14 amino acids. Per the germline V gene, CDR1 is SGDLS and CDR2 is YYNGEE. V lost 0 bases to trimming and J lost 2 bases; unmatched junction nucleotides: 0.

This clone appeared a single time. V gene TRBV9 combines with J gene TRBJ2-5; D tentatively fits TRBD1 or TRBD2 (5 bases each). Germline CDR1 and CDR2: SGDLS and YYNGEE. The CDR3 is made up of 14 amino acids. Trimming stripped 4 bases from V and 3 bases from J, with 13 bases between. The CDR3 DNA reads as TGTGCCAGCAGCCTCTACCAGGGAGAAGAGACCCAGTACTTC. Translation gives CASSLYQGEETQYF.

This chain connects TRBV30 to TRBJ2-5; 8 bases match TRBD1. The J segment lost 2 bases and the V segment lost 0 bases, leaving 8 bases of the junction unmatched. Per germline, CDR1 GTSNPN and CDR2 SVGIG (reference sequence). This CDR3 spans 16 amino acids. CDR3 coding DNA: TGTGCCTGGAGTGTAGTCGGGACAGGCCAACAAGAGACCCAGTACTTC. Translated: CAWSVVGTGQQETQYF.

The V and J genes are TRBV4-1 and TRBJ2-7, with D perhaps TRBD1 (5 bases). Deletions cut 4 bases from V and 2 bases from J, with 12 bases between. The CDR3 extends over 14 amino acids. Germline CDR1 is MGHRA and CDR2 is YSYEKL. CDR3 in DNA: TGCGCCAGCAGCCCGACCAGGGTCACCTACGAGCAGTACTTC. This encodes CASSPTRVTYEQYF.

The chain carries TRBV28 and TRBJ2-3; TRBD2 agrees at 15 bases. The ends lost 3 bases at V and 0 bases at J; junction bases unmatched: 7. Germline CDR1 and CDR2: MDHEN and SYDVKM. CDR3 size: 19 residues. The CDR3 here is CASSFTGTSGGHSTDTQYF. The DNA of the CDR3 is TGTGCCAGCAGTTTCACCGGGACTAGCGGGGGGCACAGCACAGATACGCAGTATTTT.

The CDR3 region is CASSFTGLSNEQFF. In DNA, the CDR3 is TGTGCCAGCAGCTTCACGGGACTCAGCAATGAGCAGTTCTTC. V gene TRBV5-6 combines with J gene TRBJ2-1; a possible D gene is TRBD2 (6 bases). The CDR3 covers 14 residues. Germline-derived CDR1 and CDR2 are SGHDT and YYEEEE. V gave up 2 bases and J gave up 6 bases, with 12 bases separating them.

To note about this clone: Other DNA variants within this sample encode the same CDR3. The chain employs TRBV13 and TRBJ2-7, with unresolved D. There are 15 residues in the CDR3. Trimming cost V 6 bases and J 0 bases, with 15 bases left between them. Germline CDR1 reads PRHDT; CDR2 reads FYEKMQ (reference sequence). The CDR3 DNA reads TGTGCCAGCAGTTCAAGGACCCGTAGCTCCTACGAGCAGTACTTC. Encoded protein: CASSSRTRSSYEQYF.